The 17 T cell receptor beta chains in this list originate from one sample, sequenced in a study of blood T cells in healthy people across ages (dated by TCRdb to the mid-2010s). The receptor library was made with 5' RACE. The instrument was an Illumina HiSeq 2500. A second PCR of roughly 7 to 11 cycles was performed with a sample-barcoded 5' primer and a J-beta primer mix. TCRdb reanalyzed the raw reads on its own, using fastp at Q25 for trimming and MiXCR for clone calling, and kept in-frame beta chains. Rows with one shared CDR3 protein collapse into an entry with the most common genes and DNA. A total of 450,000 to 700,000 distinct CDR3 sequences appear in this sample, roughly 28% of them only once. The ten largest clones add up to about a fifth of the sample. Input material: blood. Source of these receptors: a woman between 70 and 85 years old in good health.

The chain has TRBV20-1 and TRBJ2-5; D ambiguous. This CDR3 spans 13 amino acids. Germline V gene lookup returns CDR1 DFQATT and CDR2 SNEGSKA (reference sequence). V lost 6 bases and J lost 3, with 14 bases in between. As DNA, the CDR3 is TGCAGTGCCAAGTTCTTTGGTAAAGAGACCCAGTACTTC. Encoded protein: CSAKFFGKETQYF.

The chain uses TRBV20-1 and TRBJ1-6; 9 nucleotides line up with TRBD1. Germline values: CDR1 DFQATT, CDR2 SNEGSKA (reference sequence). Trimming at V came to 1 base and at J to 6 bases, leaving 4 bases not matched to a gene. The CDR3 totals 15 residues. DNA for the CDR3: TGCAGTGCTAGAGGACCGGGACAGGGTAATTCACCCCTCCACTTT. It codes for CSARGPGQGNSPLHF.

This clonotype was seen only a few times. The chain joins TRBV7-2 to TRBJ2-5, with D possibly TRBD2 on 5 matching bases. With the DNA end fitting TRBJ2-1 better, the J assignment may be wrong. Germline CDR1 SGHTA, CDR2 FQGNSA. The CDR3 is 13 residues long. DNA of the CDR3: TGTGCCAGCAGCAACGGCCGGAGGAGTGAGCAGTTCTTC. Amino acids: CASSNGRRSEQFF.

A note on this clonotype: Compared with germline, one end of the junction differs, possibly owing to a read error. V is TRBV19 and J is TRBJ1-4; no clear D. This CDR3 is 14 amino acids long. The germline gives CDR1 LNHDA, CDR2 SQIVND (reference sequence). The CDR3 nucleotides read TGTGCCAGTAGTATTGGAGGGAGCAGCTCTCCCGCTGTCTTT. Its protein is CASSIGGSSSPAVF.

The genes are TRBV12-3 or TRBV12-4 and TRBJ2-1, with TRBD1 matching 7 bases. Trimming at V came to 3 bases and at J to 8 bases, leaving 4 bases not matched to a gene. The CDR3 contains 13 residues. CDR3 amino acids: CASSFRGNHEQFF. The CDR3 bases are TGTGCCAGCAGTTTCAGGGGGAATCATGAGCAGTTCTTC.

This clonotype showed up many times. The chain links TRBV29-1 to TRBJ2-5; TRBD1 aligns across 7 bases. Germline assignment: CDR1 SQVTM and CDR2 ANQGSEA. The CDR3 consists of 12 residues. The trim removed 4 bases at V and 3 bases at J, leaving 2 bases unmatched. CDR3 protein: CSVVGTEETQYF. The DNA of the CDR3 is TGCAGCGTTGTTGGGACAGAAGAGACCCAGTACTTC.

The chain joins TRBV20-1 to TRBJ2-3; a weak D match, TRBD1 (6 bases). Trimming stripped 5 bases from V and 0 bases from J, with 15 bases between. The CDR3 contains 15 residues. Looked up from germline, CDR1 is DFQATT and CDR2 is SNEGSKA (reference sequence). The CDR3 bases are TGCAGTGCTGGGGGCGTCTCGGGAAGCACAGATACGCAGTATTTT. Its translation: CSAGGVSGSTDTQYF.

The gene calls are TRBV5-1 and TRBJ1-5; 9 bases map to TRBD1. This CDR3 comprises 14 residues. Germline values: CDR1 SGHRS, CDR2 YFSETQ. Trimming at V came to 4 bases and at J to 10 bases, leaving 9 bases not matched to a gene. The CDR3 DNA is TGCGCCAGCAGCGCCGGGACAGGGAATGGCCCCCAGCATTTT. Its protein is CASSAGTGNGPQHF.

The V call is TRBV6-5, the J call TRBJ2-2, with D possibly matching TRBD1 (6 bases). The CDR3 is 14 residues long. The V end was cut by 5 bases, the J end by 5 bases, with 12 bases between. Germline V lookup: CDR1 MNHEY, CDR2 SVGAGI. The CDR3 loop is CASSPNGQTGELFF. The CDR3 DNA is TGTGCCAGCAGTCCGAACGGACAGACCGGGGAGCTGTTTTTT.

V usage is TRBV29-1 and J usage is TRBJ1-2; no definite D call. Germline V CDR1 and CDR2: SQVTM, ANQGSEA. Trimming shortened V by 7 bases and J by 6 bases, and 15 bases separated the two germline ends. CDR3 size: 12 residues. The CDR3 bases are TGCAGCGCGTACTCAGATACCCATGGCTACACCTTC. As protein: CSAYSDTHGYTF. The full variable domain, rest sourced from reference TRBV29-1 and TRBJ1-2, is SAVISQKPSRDICQRGTSLTIQCQVDSQVTMMFWYRQQPGQSLTLIATANQGSEATYESGFVIDKFPISRPNLTFSTLTVSNMSPEDSSIYLCSAYSDTHGYTFGSGTRLTVV.

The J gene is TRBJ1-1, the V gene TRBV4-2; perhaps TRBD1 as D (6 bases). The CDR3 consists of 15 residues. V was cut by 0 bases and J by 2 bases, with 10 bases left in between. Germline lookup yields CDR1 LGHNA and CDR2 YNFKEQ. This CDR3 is CASSQERTVNTEAFF. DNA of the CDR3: TGTGCCAGCAGCCAAGAGAGGACAGTTAACACTGAAGCTTTCTTT.

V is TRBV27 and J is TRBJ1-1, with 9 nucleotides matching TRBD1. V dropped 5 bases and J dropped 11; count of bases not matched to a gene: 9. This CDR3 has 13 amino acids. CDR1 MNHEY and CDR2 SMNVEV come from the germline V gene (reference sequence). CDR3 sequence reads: CASSLTGGVDAFF. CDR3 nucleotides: TGTGCCAGCAGTCTAACAGGGGGCGTGGATGCTTTCTTT.

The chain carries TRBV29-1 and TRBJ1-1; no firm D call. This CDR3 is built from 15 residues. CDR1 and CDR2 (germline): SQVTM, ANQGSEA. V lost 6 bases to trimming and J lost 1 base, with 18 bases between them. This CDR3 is CSVLNRPSPNTEAFF. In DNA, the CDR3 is TGCAGCGTGCTGAACCGGCCTTCTCCGAACACTGAAGCTTTCTTT.

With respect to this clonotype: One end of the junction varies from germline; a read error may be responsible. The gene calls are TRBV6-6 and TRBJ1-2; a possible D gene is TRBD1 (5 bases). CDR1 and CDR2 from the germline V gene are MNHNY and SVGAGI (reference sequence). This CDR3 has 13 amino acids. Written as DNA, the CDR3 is TGTGCCAGCAGTCCCCAAGGGGTCTATGACTACACCTTC. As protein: CASSPQGVYDYTF.

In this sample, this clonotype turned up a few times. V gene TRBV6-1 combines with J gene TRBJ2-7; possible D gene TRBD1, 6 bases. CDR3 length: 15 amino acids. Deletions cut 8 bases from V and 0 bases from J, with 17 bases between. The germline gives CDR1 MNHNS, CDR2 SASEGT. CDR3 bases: TGTGCCAGCGTACCTACAGGGAAAAGCTCCTACGAGCAGTACTTC. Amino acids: CASVPTGKSSYEQYF.

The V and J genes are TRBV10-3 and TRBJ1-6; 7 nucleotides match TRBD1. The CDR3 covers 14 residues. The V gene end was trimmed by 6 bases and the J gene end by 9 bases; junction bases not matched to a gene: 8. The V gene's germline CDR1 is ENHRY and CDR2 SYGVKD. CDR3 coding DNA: TGTGCCATCAGCGAACAGGGGCTGGGTTCACCCCTCCACTTT. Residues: CAISEQGLGSPLHF.

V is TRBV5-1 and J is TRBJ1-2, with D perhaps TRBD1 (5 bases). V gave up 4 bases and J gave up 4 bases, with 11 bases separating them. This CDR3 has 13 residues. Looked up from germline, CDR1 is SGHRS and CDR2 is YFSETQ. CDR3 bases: TGCGCCAGCAGCCCGGACGGGGGCTATGGCTACACCTTC. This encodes CASSPDGGYGYTF.